This T cell receptor (beta chain) was found in a study of T cells in Graves' hyperthyroidism and ophthalmopathy. TCR beta CDR3 regions were amplified from RNA. The TCR CDR3 was amplified in a first-round RT-PCR using the HTBI primer set. TCRdb re-called the multiplex PCR reads with MiXCR, one entry per CDR3 protein. Among some 620,000 distinct CDR3 sequences, under 20% were seen once, and the ten largest hold less than 4.5%. From germline, CDR1 is KGHSH and CDR2 LQKENI. There are 14 residues in the CDR3. After removal of 5 bases from V and 5 bases from J, the junction contained 4 bases not matched to a gene. This clonotype was counted at least ten times. Uncontrolled infections, other autoimmune diseases, pregnancy or lactation led to exclusion of patients.

Material for sequencing was blood. The receptor was isolated from a woman in her twenties or thirties with Graves' hyperthyroidism. The V call is TRBV18, the J call TRBJ2-1; 9 nucleotides agree with TRBD1. Here the CDR3 DNA reads TGTGCCAGCTCAACCGGGACAGGGAACAATGAGCAGTTCTTC. Its translation: CASSTGTGNNEQFF.